This T cell receptor beta chain is from a study of Ad26.COV2.S vaccination and SARS-CoV-2 variants. Whole-study context: Donor got 5x10^10 or 1x10^11 viral particles of Ad26.COV2.S.

Germline V gives CDR1 KGHDR, CDR2 SFDVKD. This CDR3 contains 14 residues. V was clipped by 4 bases and J by 5 bases; unmatched bases: 4. The assay was immunoSEQ multiplex PCR, and TCRdb's table has in-frame clones only and misses some. The sample carries about 480,000 clones, roughly 89% recorded once. This clone was picked up one time. The sample's treatment: some 20 received Ad26.COV2.S at low or high dose, single or two shots; roughly five received placebo; per-sample allocation not given. The samples were gathered on day 63 after the first injection of vaccine or placebo. This clonotype originated in a person between 18 and 65 years old who received the Ad26.COV2.S COVID-19 vaccine or a placebo. Sequencing used peripheral blood, obtained in a trial of Ad26.COV2.S vaccine versus placebo. The chain recombines TRBV24-1 with TRBJ2-5; 9 bases are a match to TRBD2. CDR3 DNA: TGTGCCACCAGTGACACCGGGACTAGCGAGACCCAGTACTTC. Its translation is CATSDTGTSETQYF.